This TCR beta chain was identified in a study of identical twins. General study points: Twin pairs' shared out-of-frame alpha sequences were enriched in low generation probability. Out-of-frame beta chain sequences displayed weaker excess sharing between twins.

A word on this clonotype: Its antigen is not known. A much larger clone is a single base away; this may be a read error.

From the 5' RACE reads, TCRdb called clonotypes with MiXCR, one entry per CDR3 protein. The sample lists approximately 1.8 million distinct CDR3 sequences, around a third occurring once. Germline loops: CDR1 SNHLY, CDR2 FYNNEI. This CDR3 has 13 residues. The specimen sequenced was cord blood. This clonotype originated in a newborn girl in good health. The V call is TRBV2, the J call TRBJ2-3; TRBD2 matches 9 bases. The CDR3 loop reads CASSGGVTDAQYF. CDR3 in DNA: TGTGCCAGTAGCGGGGGAGTCACAGATGCGCAGTATTTT.